This TCR beta chain originates from a study of cytomegalovirus exposure and HLA in healthy donors (dated by TCRdb to about 2017). At the level of the whole study: An earlier analysis of approximately 640 of the donors reported 250 to 350 Gb of sequence data and roughly 110 million unique TCR beta sequences from some 180 million T cells. An early release covering approximately 600 HLA-typed donors comprised about 300 gigabases of sequencing data and tens of millions of unique TCR sequences. Among the 398 genotyped donors, around 81% belonged to the genetic ancestry cluster associated with self-reported Caucasian donors. The study aimed to test whether cataloging public T cell receptors could reveal signatures of past pathogen exposure. The study profiled the T cell repertoires of under 700 subjects by immunosequencing and related them to cytomegalovirus serostatus. In addition to the first cohort of around 670 subjects, a separate validation cohort of approximately 130 different subjects was used. The study combined high-throughput TCR immunosequencing, statistical association of individual TCRs with disease status, and machine learning to predict cytomegalovirus infection status. A later analysis re-examined previously published TCR beta repertoires from about 670 donors and added high-resolution HLA genotyping to investigate patterns of TCR occurrence. In the later analysis, no new phenotypic data were used to find candidate immune exposures; instead, reliance was placed on TCR beta sequences and their occurrence across donors. An earlier analysis of some 600 of the donors applied high-throughput TCR beta sequencing to assess whether each TCR beta V gene segment acted as functional or pseudogenic. Donor age, sex, ethnicity and CMV serostatus were collected together with the repertoire data. A later genetic analysis used genome-wide SNP genotypes for about 60% of the roughly 700 donors, treating that subset as a discovery cohort. All discovery cohort repertoires had been generated using a single sequencing platform. HLA typing covered class I and class II loci at four-digit resolution. The number of typed donors differed by locus: roughly 620-630 for A, B, C, DRB1 and DQB1; 522 for DQA1; around 580 for DPA1; and approximately 450 for DPB1. Four or five DR-DQ haplotypes were handled as single units for association and clustering because linkage in the cohort was strong. Among 398 genotyped donors of the cohort, an average of 235,054 unique TCR beta nucleotide sequences were sequenced per donor, about a sixth of them non-productive.

The cohort consisted of 666 healthy bone marrow donors. Cohort members were all nominally healthy when sampled, although unrecorded immune exposures were likely present. Of the 710 or so cohort members, about 290 had a positive CMV serostatus and about 350 had a negative one, while no CMV serostatus was recorded for the donor. A peripheral blood sample was provided by each donor, and peripheral blood mononuclear cells were used for TCR beta sequencing. Genomic DNA was extracted from the blood cell samples with the Qiagen DNeasy Blood Extraction Kit. The CDR3 spans 14 residues, from the cysteine through the phenylalanine. Solely the CDR3 DNA is kept, with 42 bases framed from the first base. CDR1 and CDR2, looked up from the germline V gene (reference sequence), are LNHDA and SQIVND. V is clipped by 5 bases and J by 4 bases, and the sequence between their germline boundaries is 14 bases long. With regard to this clone: Its binding antigen is unknown. No base quality information exists; no much larger clone differs at one position.

What the study reported, not specific to this receptor: A further reported finding was that TCR beta sequences accurately predicted the HLA-A and HLA-B alleles for most subjects in the first cohort. A total of roughly 160 TCR beta chains were listed by the study as associated with cytomegalovirus. A few of the identified cytomegalovirus-associated TCR beta chains were confirmed in vitro to be specific for cytomegalovirus antigens. In a later analysis, more than 15,000 TCR beta sequences were associated with specific HLA alleles at a false discovery rate of 0.05. It was suggested by the authors that the approach could potentially be generalized to other disease states and immunological phenotypes. Some IMGT-functional V segments, including TRBV6-2 and TRBV6-3, could not be told apart with the 87-base-pair reads, so those segments were excluded. Presence/absence analyses assumed roughly uniform sequencing depth across donors, an assumption that may not hold. A cluster of highly shared sequence variants was judged likely to be a technical artifact of the sequencing pipeline. Most TCR sequences were observed very rarely across donors, whereas some public TCRs were present in many individuals. Strong co-occurrence of HLA alleles, especially DR and DQ, made assigning TCR associations to individual alleles difficult. Cytomegalovirus status was reported to be diagnosed by the classifier with high specificity and sensitivity in both the original and validation cohorts. In a later genetic analysis, a missense DCLRE1C variant was associated with V-gene and J-gene trimming of TCR beta chains, and the association was replicated in an independent cohort. Several of the top co-occurrence clusters appeared to be linked to parvovirus B19, influenza, CMV and Epstein-Barr virus, according to a later analysis. A later analysis found that HLA-associated TCR beta chains were more clonally expanded and had lower generation probabilities than equally common non-associated chains. A later analysis found that TCR association rates varied across HLA loci, with DRB1 alleles showing the most associated TCRs and HLA-C alleles the fewest. Linkage disequilibrium might explain the correlated functional status among segregating V segments, but an unknown experimental factor could not be excluded. For the cohort, immune exposure information was limited to CMV serostatus. This cohort had only TCR beta chains sequenced, and the lack of alpha or paired-chain data limited which features could be detected. Because HLA typing was missing for some donors at each locus, association tests included only the typed subset. In a later genetic analysis, fewer N-insertions in productive TCRs were reported among donors in an Asian-associated ancestry cluster than the 666-donor mean. Most CMV-associated TCR beta chains appeared to be HLA-restricted in a later analysis, and the HLA associations seemed to be driven largely by CMV exposure. In an earlier analysis of under 600 of the donors, most TCR beta V segments were observed in productive rearrangements about 90% or about 30% of the time, broadly matching IMGT annotations. The earlier analysis of approximately 560 of the donors excluded around 17 rarely observed V segments, including chromosome 9 orphons, because counts were too low.

Library preparation employed the immunoSEQ multiplex PCR assay. A mixture of 60 forward primers for TCR Vbeta segments and 13 reverse primers for TCR Jbeta segments was used in the multiplex PCR. The CDR3 region of rearranged TCR beta genes was amplified from genomic DNA by a multiplex PCR assay. The amplified TCR beta libraries were sequenced on the Illumina HiSeq System as 87-base-pair reads. In the original analysis: A later analysis counted approximately 74 million unique TCR beta chains across the 650 to 800 repertoires, and 9.5 million to 11 million of these chains were shared by at least two donors. A nearest-neighbor algorithm error-corrected the raw reads and collapsed the reads into unique sequences, merging closely related sequences to remove PCR and sequencing errors. V, D and J gene segments were assigned by aligning CDR3 sequences to IMGT reference sequences. For a sequence to be retained, a match of at least six nucleotides to both a V gene segment and a J gene segment was required. A rearrangement counted as productive if the CDR3 had no stop codons and remained in frame with V and J, and every other rearrangement counted as non-productive. CDR3 was defined according to IMGT convention as the region running from the second conserved V-encoded cysteine to the conserved J-encoded phenylalanine. The earlier analysis of 587 of the donors excluded any sequence lacking an unambiguous match to a single V gene segment. An earlier analysis of 587 of the donors classified V segments as functional when productive rearrangements were above 56.7% and as segregating when the standard deviation between donors was above 5%. To diagnose cytomegalovirus status from the catalog of TCR beta chain sequences, a statistical classification framework was built. In a later analysis, V and J genes were assigned by comparing TCR nucleotide sequences against IMGT/GENE-DB human TR gene sequences. A later analysis assigned CDR3 sequences and most-parsimonious VDJ recombination scenarios with the TCRdist pipeline. In a later analysis, each TCR beta chain was defined by its CDR3 amino acid sequence together with its V-gene family, and reads lacking a unique V-gene family were excluded. A later analysis removed 600 or so highly shared, low-generation-probability nucleotide sequences to deal with suspected cross-contamination and a sequencing artifact. In a later analysis, a clonal expansion index was calculated for each public chain from normalized within-repertoire ranks of inferred template counts. A later analysis computed generation probabilities with a VDJ recombination model fitted to out-of-frame rearrangements, and checked the results against IGoR. A later analysis scored TCR-TCR, TCR-HLA and TCR-CMV co-occurrence with hypergeometric tests, applying a repertoire-size bias correction to TCR pairs. To estimate false discovery rates, a later analysis permuted the HLA or CMV assignments 20 times. In a later analysis, co-occurring TCRs were grouped with DBSCAN, and TCRdist sequence similarity was added when clustering was performed within HLA-allele-positive subsets. For co-occurrence clustering, repertoires with fewer than 30,000 or more than 120,000 public chains were excluded, along with four to six repertoires with anomalous nucleotide sharing. TCRdb holds this immuneACCESS table with in-frame rearrangements only. Some clones are missing; in checked studies, unresolved V genes explain under half, and the rest has no known cause. The V and J calls and the clone size are those of that table, but D and trimming were determined from the DNA. The sample has over 100,000 clones on record, about 80% of them singletons. The top ten hold more than 2% of the sample.

The receptor was derived from a human donor in good health. What was sequenced was PBMCs. The rearranged chain carries TRBV19 and TRBJ1-1, with no D gene named confidently. Here the CDR3 is given as CASSPSGGSTEAFF. The DNA reads TGTGCCAGTAGTCCCTCGGGAGGGAGCACTGAAGCTTTCTTT.